This entry lists 2 T cell receptor beta chains sequenced from one sample in a study of tissue T cells after allogeneic stem cell transplantation. Time point given: mouse harvest day 7 after allogeneic transplant. Each mouse received 10^7 T-cell-depleted marrow cells plus 10^6 splenic CD5+ T cells by tail vein. Produced via immunoSEQ multiplex PCR; TCRdb's table is partial and in-frame only. Of about 5,800 clones detected, approximately 45% appear once; the ten largest clones hold approximately 3.2%. The sequenced sample was skin. The receptors were gathered from a female BALB/c mouse given C57BL/6 T cells with graft-versus-host disease after an allogeneic hematopoietic cell transplant.

Regarding this clone: Gene names and germline refer to mouse. The CDR3 end falls 1 residue outside the read, so it is completed with the germline J gene. The chain links TRBV26 to TRBJ1-1; D might be TRBD1 (5 bases). The CDR3 extends over 13 amino acids. V was pared by 6 bases and J by 1 base, with 9 bases between. Germline values: CDR1 KGHPV, CDR2 FQNQEV (reference sequence). CDR3 bases read: TGTGCCAGCAGCTATCAGGGAAACACAGAAGTCTTC. It is translated as CASSYQGNTEVF. The CDR3 as a whole reads CASSYQGNTEVFF.

As to this clone: The germline and genes are mouse ones. The observed sequence ends 1 residue before the CDR3 terminus, with the missing tail filled in from the germline J gene. The gene calls are TRBV26 and TRBJ1-2, with 8 bases identical to TRBD1. This CDR3 has 14 residues. Germline CDR1 and CDR2: KGHPV and FQNQEV (reference sequence). J lost 4 bases, V lost 3 bases, and 4 bases had no gene match. CDR3 bases read: TGTGCCAGCAGTCTTCAGGGGGCCGGCTCCGACTACACC. This gives the protein CASSLQGAGSDYT. The entire CDR3 is CASSLQGAGSDYTF.